These 30 T cell receptor beta chains came from one sample sequenced in a study of a mutant IDH1 vaccine in newly diagnosed glioma. What these receptors recognize is not known. Time point described: week 23, last vaccination. The investigators gave 300 ug of mutant IDH1 20-mer peptide in each vaccine dose, together with topical imiquimod. The repertoire was sequenced with immunoSEQ multiplex PCR; TCRdb's copy has only in-frame clones and lacks some. Here the sample spans about 65,000 clones, 80% to 90% being singletons. The sample was PBMCs, taken from a glioma patient whose treatment included an IDH1 peptide vaccine. All receptors derive from a man aged 25 to 40 with glioma.

J is TRBJ2-5 and V is TRBV25-1, with D unclear. This CDR3 is built from 15 residues. Germline V gene data show CDR1 as MGHDK and CDR2 as SYGVNS. Trimming left V 2 bases short and J 7 bases short, with 17 bases between. The CDR3 is CASSEVGGLLGTQYF. The DNA for the CDR3 is TGTGCCAGCAGTGAAGTAGGCGGCCTCCTCGGGACCCAGTACTTC.

This chain uses TRBV28 with TRBJ1-5; D is perhaps TRBD1 (6 bases). This CDR3 comprises 15 residues. CDR1 is MDHEN and CDR2 is SYDVKM in the germline V gene. The V gene lost 3 bases and the J gene lost 3 bases, with 12 bases spanning the gap. CDR3 sequence: CASSLGGLSNQPQHF. Here the CDR3 DNA reads TGTGCCAGCAGTTTGGGGGGGCTCTCCAATCAGCCCCAGCATTTT.

This chain links TRBV5-1 with TRBJ2-5; D not resolved. Germline V CDR1 and CDR2: SGHRS, YFSETQ. V was shortened by 0 bases and J by 2 bases, with 5 bases between the two germline ends. The CDR3 length is 13 residues. The CDR3 DNA follows: TGCGCCAGCAGCTTGGCGACACAAGAGACCCAGTACTTC. This codes for CASSLATQETQYF.

The rearrangement links TRBV9 to TRBJ1-4, with D possibly being TRBD1 (5 bases). V gave up 3 bases and J gave up 8 bases, with 20 bases separating them. Per germline, CDR1 SGDLS and CDR2 YYNGEE. CDR3 length: 16 residues. The CDR3, as DNA: TGTGCCAGCAGCGCCACTTTGGGGCAAGGTGGGGAAAAACTGTTTTTT. Translation gives CASSATLGQGGEKLFF.

V gene TRBV25-1 combines with J gene TRBJ2-1; 9 nucleotides match TRBD1. The V gene's germline CDR1 is MGHDK and CDR2 SYGVNS. Trimming took 3 bases from V and 8 from J; bases not matched to a gene: 8. This CDR3 spans 15 amino acids. CDR3 protein: CASSDSGTGMYEQFF. As DNA, the CDR3 is TGTGCCAGCAGTGATTCCGGGACAGGGATGTATGAGCAGTTCTTC.

This clone showed up just a few times. The gene calls are TRBV5-1 and TRBJ1-2; 12 positions match TRBD1. The trim removed 4 bases at V and 5 bases at J, leaving 6 bases unmatched. The CDR3 runs 15 residues. Germline loops: CDR1 SGHRS, CDR2 YFSETQ. The CDR3 loop is CASSAGQGALYGYTF. DNA of the CDR3: TGCGCCAGCAGCGCGGGACAGGGGGCGTTGTATGGCTACACCTTC.

This clone was seen a single time. The chain uses TRBV2 and TRBJ1-3; 7 bases are a match to TRBD1. The V gene's germline CDR1 is SNHLY and CDR2 FYNNEI. This CDR3 contains 14 residues. V was clipped by 9 bases and J by 1 base; unmatched bases: 6. The CDR3 bases are TGTGCCAGGGGGGACAGCAAATCTGGAAACACCATATATTTT. Translating gives CARGDSKSGNTIYF.

The V call is TRBV5-1, the J call TRBJ1-2; 7 bases line up with TRBD1. Trimming removed 3 bases from V and 7 bases from J; junction bases left unmatched: 6. Germline CDR1 SGHRS, CDR2 YFSETQ. CDR3 length: 13 residues. The CDR3 loop is CASSSETGTGYTF. CDR3 in DNA: TGCGCCAGCAGCTCGGAGACAGGGACTGGCTACACCTTC.

The chain joins TRBV19 to TRBJ1-1, with a weak D call TRBD1 (5 bases). The CDR3 consists of 13 residues. Trimming removed 3 bases from V and 3 bases from J, with 8 bases in between. In germline, CDR1 is LNHDA, CDR2 SQIVND (reference sequence). In nucleotides, the CDR3 is TGTGCCAGTAGTATGAGAGGGGACACTGAAGCTTTCTTT. Protein: CASSMRGDTEAFF.

V and J are TRBV14 and TRBJ2-6; D unresolved. The germline V and J ends were trimmed by 1 base and 0 bases, with 7 bases remaining between them. The CDR3 covers 16 residues. Germline V gives CDR1 SGHDN, CDR2 FVKESK. In DNA form, the CDR3 reads TGTGCCAGCAGCCAAGGAGGATACTCTGGGGCCAACGTCCTGACTTTC. Amino acid sequence: CASSQGGYSGANVLTF.

This chain connects TRBV10-1 to TRBJ2-1; 10 bases are a match to TRBD2. The V segment lost 0 bases and the J segment 10 bases; nucleotides outside the gene matches: 3. CDR3 length: 14 amino acids. Germline assignment: CDR1 WNHNN and CDR2 SYGVQD (reference sequence). The CDR3 spells CASSESLAGVEQFF. The CDR3 coding sequence is TGCGCCAGCAGTGAGTCGCTAGCGGGGGTGGAGCAGTTCTTC.

The gene calls are TRBV14 and TRBJ2-4; 10 nucleotides agree with TRBD2. The CDR3 consists of 20 residues. V lost 0 bases, J lost 1 base, and 12 bases stayed unmatched. Germline V gene sequence: CDR1 SGHDN, CDR2 FVKESK. CDR3 DNA: TGTGCCAGCAGCCAAGACGGACTAGCGGACTTTAGCATGGCCAAAAACATTCAGTACTTC. Amino acid sequence: CASSQDGLADFSMAKNIQYF.

The chain uses TRBV5-5 and TRBJ1-5, with TRBD1 matching 11 bases. The CDR3 runs 17 residues. The J segment lost 1 base and the V segment lost 3 bases, leaving 6 bases of the junction unmatched. From germline, CDR1 is SGHKS and CDR2 YYEKEE (reference sequence). CDR3 in amino acids: CASSYRTGGYSNQPQHF. The CDR3 DNA reads TGTGCCAGCAGCTACAGGACAGGGGGCTACAGCAATCAGCCCCAGCATTTT.

The chain couples TRBV6-6 to TRBJ2-5; 10 bases line up with TRBD1. Looked up from germline, CDR1 is MNHNY and CDR2 is SVGAGI (reference sequence). Trimming took 6 bases from V and 5 from J; bases not matched to a gene: 3. The CDR3 consists of 13 residues. This chain's CDR3 is CASRRGQGETQYF. DNA for the CDR3: TGTGCCAGCAGACGGGGACAGGGGGAGACCCAGTACTTC.

The CDR3 protein is CSVDGQSAQETQYF. CDR3 DNA: TGCAGCGTTGACGGGCAGTCAGCGCAAGAGACCCAGTACTTC. The chain couples TRBV29-1 to TRBJ2-5; D is uncertain. Trimming pared 3 bases from V and 2 bases from J, leaving 13 bases between. CDR3 length equals 14 residues. Germline V lookup: CDR1 SQVTM, CDR2 ANQGSEA. The full variable domain, completed using reference TRBV29-1 and TRBJ2-5, is SAVISQKPSRDICQRGTSLTIQCQVDSQVTMMFWYRQQPGQSLTLIATANQGSEATYESGFVIDKFPISRPNLTFSTLTVSNMSPEDSSIYLCSVDGQSAQETQYFGPGTRLLVL.

V usage is TRBV5-5 and J usage is TRBJ1-1; 7 positions match TRBD1. Germline V CDR1 and CDR2: SGHKS, YYEKEE (reference sequence). The J segment lost 6 bases and the V segment lost 4 bases, leaving 6 bases of the junction unmatched. The CDR3 length is 13 residues. CDR3 protein: CASSGGQRAEAFF. Written as DNA, the CDR3 is TGTGCCAGCAGCGGGGGACAGCGGGCTGAAGCTTTCTTT.

Notes on this clone: Other DNA sequences in the sample encode the same CDR3. The chain couples TRBV15 to TRBJ1-5; 7 bases match TRBD1. The CDR3 has 16 residues. Germline assignment: CDR1 LNHNV and CDR2 YYDKDF (reference sequence). The junction had 3 bases not matched to a gene; V was cut back by 1 base and J by 0 bases. This CDR3 is CATSRGTGGSNQPQHF. Here the CDR3 DNA reads TGTGCCACCAGCAGAGGGACAGGTGGTAGCAATCAGCCCCAGCATTTT.

This clone turned up a few times. The chain has TRBV15 and TRBJ1-5; a weak D match, TRBD1 (6 bases). Germline-derived CDR1 and CDR2 are LNHNV and YYDKDF (reference sequence). This CDR3 spans 14 amino acids. With 4 bases removed from V and 2 bases from J, the gap between germline ends came to 9 bases. CDR3 nucleotide sequence: TGTGCCACCAGCATACAGGGAGGCAATCAGCCCCAGCATTTT. Its translation is CATSIQGGNQPQHF.

The J gene is TRBJ2-7, the V gene TRBV5-6; a weak D match, TRBD2 (6 bases). The CDR3 spans 15 residues. CDR1 and CDR2 from the germline V gene are SGHDT and YYEEEE. V dropped 6 bases and J dropped 2 bases, with 18 bases sitting between them. CDR3 region: CASTRTTGVTYEQYF. The CDR3 nucleotides read TGTGCCAGCACTCGAACAACGGGGGTGACCTACGAGCAGTACTTC.

This chain connects TRBV28 to TRBJ2-6; 7 bases map to TRBD1. Germline V lookup: CDR1 MDHEN, CDR2 SYDVKM. This CDR3 has 13 amino acids. This CDR3 reads CAHRGSGANVLTF. CDR3 sequence (DNA): TGTGCTCACAGGGGTTCTGGGGCCAACGTCCTGACTTTC. The entire variable domain, with the rest obtained from reference TRBV28 and TRBJ2-6, is as follows: DVKVTQSSRYLVKRTGEKVFLECVQDMDHENMFWYRQDPGLGLRLIYFSYDVKMKEKGDIPEGYSVSREKKERFSLILESASTNQTSMYLCAHRGSGANVLTFGAGSRLTVL.

The rearrangement joins TRBV27 to TRBJ2-1; D is unresolved. There are 13 residues in the CDR3. Germline lookup yields CDR1 MNHEY and CDR2 SMNVEV (reference sequence). Trimming cost V 4 bases and J 7 bases, with 11 bases left between them. DNA for the CDR3: TGTGCCAGCAGTTCCGGATCTGGGAATGAGCAGTTCTTC. Residues: CASSSGSGNEQFF.

This rearrangement joins TRBV10-3 to TRBJ2-5; D possibly matches TRBD1 or TRBD2 (5 bases each). The J call is in doubt because the DNA end fits TRBJ2-7 better. Germline values: CDR1 ENHRY, CDR2 SYGVKD. The CDR3 length is 13 residues. CDR3 DNA sequence: TGTGCCATCAGGGGACGGCTAACCTACGAGCAGTACTTC. As protein: CAIRGRLTYEQYF.

The chain employs TRBV9 and TRBJ1-4; 10 nucleotides match TRBD1. The trim removed 3 bases at V and 8 bases at J, leaving 7 bases unmatched. The germline V gene encodes CDR1 SGDLS and CDR2 YYNGEE. The CDR3 is 15 residues long. In nucleotides, the CDR3 is TGTGCCAGCAGCGACCGGGACAGGGGACGAGAAAAACTGTTTTTT. It is translated as CASSDRDRGREKLFF.

V is TRBV5-1 and J is TRBJ2-7; 9 bases align to TRBD1. In germline, CDR1 is SGHRS, CDR2 YFSETQ. V was clipped by 0 bases and J by 5 bases; unmatched bases: 6. This CDR3 region has 15 residues. CDR3 sequence reads: CASSLAWGQGHEQYF. The CDR3, as DNA: TGCGCCAGCAGCTTGGCCTGGGGACAGGGTCACGAGCAGTACTTC.

The table lists this clone with a count of one. The chain carries TRBV2 and TRBJ2-5; 11 bases are a match to TRBD2. The germline V gene encodes CDR1 SNHLY and CDR2 FYNNEI. The junction had 6 bases not matched to a gene; V was cut back by 3 bases and J by 3 bases. The CDR3 is made up of 16 amino acids. Here the CDR3 DNA reads TGTGCCAGCAGTGATATACTAGCGGGAGAAAAAGAGACCCAGTACTTC. Its translation: CASSDILAGEKETQYF. Full variable domain (remainder filled in from reference TRBV2 and TRBJ2-5): EPEVTQTPSHQVTQMGQEVILRCVPISNHLYFYWYRQILGQKVEFLVSFYNNEISEKSEIFDDQFSVERPDGSNFTLKIRSTKLEDSAMYFCASSDILAGEKETQYFGPGTRLLVL.

As concerns this clone: Other DNA sequences in this specimen translate into the identical CDR3. The chain uses TRBV5-1 and TRBJ1-6; no definite D call. CDR1 and CDR2 (germline): SGHRS, YFSETQ. With 2 bases removed from V and 0 bases from J, the gap between germline ends came to 9 bases. The CDR3 runs to 16 residues. The CDR3 DNA reads TGCGCCAGCAGCTTAGTGGGGAGCTCCTATAATTCACCCCTCCACTTT. This translates into CASSLVGSSYNSPLHF. The full variable domain, with the rest looked up from reference TRBV5-1 and TRBJ1-6, is KAGVTQTPRYLIKTRGQQVTLSCSPISGHRSVSWYQQTPGQGLQFLFEYFSETQRNKGNFPGRFSGRQFSNSRSEMNVSTLELGDSALYLCASSLVGSSYNSPLHFGNGTRLTVT.

As concerns this clone: One end of the junction is discordant with germline, which a read error may explain. The chain links TRBV9 to TRBJ2-3; the D gene is possibly TRBD1 (6 bases). The CDR3 is 18 residues long. CDR1 and CDR2 from the germline V gene are SGDLS and YYNGEE. The CDR3 DNA follows: TGTGCCAGCAGCGCCCCCACTCGGAGTCCCAGGGGCACAAATACGCAGTATTTT. Encoded protein: CASSAPTRSPRGTNTQYF.

The CDR3 region is CASSRQGAGNQPQHF. As DNA, the CDR3 is TGTGCCAGCTCACGACAGGGGGCTGGCAATCAGCCCCAGCATTTT. J is TRBJ1-5 and V is TRBV18; 10 bases match TRBD1. CDR1 KGHSH and CDR2 LQKENI come from the germline V gene. This CDR3 has 15 residues. V lost 4 bases to trimming and J lost 2 bases; unmatched junction nucleotides: 2.

Here the CDR3 reads CASSLGLAGVFQETQYF. The CDR3 nucleotides are TGCGCCAGCAGCCTGGGACTAGCGGGGGTTTTTCAAGAGACCCAGTACTTC. The rearrangement joins TRBV5-1 to TRBJ2-5, with 14 bases fitting TRBD2. V shed 4 bases and J 2 bases; nucleotides not matched to a gene: 7. CDR3 size: 17 residues. In germline, CDR1 is SGHRS, CDR2 YFSETQ. Drawing the rest from reference TRBV5-1 and TRBJ2-5, the complete variable domain is KAGVTQTPRYLIKTRGQQVTLSCSPISGHRSVSWYQQTPGQGLQFLFEYFSETQRNKGNFPGRFSGRQFSNSRSEMNVSTLELGDSALYLCASSLGLAGVFQETQYFGPGTRLLVL.

This chain links TRBV5-1 with TRBJ1-1; the D gene is possibly TRBD1 (6 bases). The CDR3 extends over 15 amino acids. Germline V gene data show CDR1 as SGHRS and CDR2 as YFSETQ. Deletions cut 7 bases from V and 1 base from J, with 17 bases between. The CDR3 reads CASQLPQGPNTEAFF. In nucleotides, the CDR3 is TGCGCCAGCCAGCTGCCACAGGGTCCGAACACTGAAGCTTTCTTT.